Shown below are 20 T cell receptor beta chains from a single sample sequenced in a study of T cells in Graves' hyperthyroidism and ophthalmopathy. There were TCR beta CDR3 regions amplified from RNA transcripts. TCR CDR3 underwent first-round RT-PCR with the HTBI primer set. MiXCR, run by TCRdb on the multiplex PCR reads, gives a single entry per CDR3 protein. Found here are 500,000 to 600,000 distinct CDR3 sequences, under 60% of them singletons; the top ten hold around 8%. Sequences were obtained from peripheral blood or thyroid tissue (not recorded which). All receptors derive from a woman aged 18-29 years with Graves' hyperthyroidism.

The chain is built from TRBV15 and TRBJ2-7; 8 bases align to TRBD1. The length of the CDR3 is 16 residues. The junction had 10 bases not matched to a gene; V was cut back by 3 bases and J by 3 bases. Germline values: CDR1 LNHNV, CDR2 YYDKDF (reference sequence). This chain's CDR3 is CATSSLTRQGNYEQYF. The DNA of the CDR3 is TGTGCCACCAGCAGTCTGACCAGACAGGGGAACTACGAGCAGTACTTC.

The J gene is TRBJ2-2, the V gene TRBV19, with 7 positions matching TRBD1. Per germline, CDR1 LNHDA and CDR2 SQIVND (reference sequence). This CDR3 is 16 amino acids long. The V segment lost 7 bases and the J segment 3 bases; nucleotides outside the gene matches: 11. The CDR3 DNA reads TGTGCCAGTACCCCCCCGGGGCAGGGGGACACCGGGGAGCTGTTTTTT. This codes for CASTPPGQGDTGELFF.

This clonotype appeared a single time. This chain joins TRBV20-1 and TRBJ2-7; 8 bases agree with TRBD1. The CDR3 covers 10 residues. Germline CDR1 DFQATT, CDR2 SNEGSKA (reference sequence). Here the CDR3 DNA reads TGCAGCGCCGACAGGGGTGAGCAGTACTTC. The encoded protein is CSADRGEQYF.

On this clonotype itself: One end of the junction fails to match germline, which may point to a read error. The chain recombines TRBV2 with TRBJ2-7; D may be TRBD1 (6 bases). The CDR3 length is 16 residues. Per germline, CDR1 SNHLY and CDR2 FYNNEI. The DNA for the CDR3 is TGTGCCGGCAGTCTCCGGGACACCGGTTTCATCTACGAGCAGTACTTC. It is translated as CAGSLRDTGFIYEQYF.

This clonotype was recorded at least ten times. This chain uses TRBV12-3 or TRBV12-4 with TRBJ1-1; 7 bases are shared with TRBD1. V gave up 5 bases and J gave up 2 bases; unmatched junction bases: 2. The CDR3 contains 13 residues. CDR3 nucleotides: TGTGCCAGCAGTGACAGGGTTAACACTGAAGCTTTCTTT. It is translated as CASSDRVNTEAFF.

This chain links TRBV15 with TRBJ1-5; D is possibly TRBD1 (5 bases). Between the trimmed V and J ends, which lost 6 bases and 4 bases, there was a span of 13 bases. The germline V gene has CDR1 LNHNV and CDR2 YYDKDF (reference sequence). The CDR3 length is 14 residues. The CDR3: CATRGPGPNQPQHF. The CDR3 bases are TGTGCCACCAGAGGGCCGGGGCCAAATCAGCCCCAGCATTTT.

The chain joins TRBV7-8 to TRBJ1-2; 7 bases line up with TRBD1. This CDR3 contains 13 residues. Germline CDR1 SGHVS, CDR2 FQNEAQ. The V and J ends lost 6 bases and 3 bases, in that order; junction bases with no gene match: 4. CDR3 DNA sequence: TGTGCCAGCAGACAGGGGATGGACTATGGCTACACCTTC. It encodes CASRQGMDYGYTF.

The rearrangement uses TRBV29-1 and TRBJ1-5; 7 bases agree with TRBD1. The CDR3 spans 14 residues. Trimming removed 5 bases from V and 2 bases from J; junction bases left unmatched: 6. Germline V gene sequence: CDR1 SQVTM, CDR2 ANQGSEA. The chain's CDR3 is CSVLRTGRNQPQHF. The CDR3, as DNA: TGCAGCGTTTTAAGGACAGGCCGCAATCAGCCCCAGCATTTT.

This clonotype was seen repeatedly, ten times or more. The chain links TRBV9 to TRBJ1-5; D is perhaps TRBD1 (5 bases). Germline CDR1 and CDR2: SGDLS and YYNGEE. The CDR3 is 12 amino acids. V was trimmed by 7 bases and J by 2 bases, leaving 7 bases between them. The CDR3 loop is CASGGGNQPQHF. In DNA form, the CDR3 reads TGTGCCAGCGGGGGGGGCAATCAGCCCCAGCATTTT.

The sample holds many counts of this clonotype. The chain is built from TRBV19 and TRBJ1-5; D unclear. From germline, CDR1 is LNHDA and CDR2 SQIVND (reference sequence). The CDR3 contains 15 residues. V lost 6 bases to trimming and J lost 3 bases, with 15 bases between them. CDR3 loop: CASRPPDGYNQPQHF. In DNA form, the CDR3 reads TGTGCCAGTAGACCCCCGGACGGTTACAATCAGCCCCAGCATTTT.

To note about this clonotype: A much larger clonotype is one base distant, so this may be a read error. CDR3 protein: CASSQDGRAQHEQYF. The DNA of the CDR3 is TGCGCCAGCAGCCAAGACGGGAGGGCCCAGCACGAGCAGTACTTC. The chain employs TRBV4-1 and TRBJ2-7; 8 bases are shared with TRBD2. The ends lost 0 bases at V and 5 bases at J; junction bases unmatched: 6. Per the germline V gene, CDR1 is MGHRA and CDR2 is YSYEKL. The CDR3 is 15 residues long.

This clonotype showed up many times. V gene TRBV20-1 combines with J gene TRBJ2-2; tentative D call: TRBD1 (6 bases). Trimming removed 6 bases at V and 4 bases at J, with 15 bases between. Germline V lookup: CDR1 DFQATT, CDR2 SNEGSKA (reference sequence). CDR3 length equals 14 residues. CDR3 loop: CSATGTPITGELFF. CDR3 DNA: TGCAGTGCCACCGGGACACCCATCACCGGGGAGCTGTTTTTT.

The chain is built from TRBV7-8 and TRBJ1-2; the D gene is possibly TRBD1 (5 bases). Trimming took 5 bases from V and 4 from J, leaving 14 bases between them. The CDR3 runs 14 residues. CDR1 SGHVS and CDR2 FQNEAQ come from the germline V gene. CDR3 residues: CASSIEGGVYGYTF. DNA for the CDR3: TGTGCCAGCAGCATTGAGGGAGGGGTCTATGGCTACACCTTC.

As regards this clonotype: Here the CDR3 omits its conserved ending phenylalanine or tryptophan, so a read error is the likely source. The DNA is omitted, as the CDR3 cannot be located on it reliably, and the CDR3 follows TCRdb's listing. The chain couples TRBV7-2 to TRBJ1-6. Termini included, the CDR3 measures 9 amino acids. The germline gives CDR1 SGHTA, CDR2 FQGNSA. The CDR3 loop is CASSLLSTS.

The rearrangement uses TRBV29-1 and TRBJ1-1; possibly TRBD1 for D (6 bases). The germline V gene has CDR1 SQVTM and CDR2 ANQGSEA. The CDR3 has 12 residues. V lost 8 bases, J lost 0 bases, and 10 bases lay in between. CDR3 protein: CSSDRMNTEAFF. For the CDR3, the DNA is TGCAGCTCGGACAGAATGAACACTGAAGCTTTCTTT. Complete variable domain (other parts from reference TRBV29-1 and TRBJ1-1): SAVISQKPSRDICQRGTSLTIQCQVDSQVTMMFWYRQQPGQSLTLIATANQGSEATYESGFVIDKFPISRPNLTFSTLTVSNMSPEDSSIYLCSSDRMNTEAFFGQGTRLTVV.

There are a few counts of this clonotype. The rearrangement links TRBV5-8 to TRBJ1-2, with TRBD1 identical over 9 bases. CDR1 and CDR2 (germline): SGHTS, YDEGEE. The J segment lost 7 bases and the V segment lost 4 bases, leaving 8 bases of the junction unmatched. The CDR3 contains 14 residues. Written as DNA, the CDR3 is TGTGCCAGCAGCCCGGGACAGGGCCACCTTGGCTACACCTTC. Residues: CASSPGQGHLGYTF.

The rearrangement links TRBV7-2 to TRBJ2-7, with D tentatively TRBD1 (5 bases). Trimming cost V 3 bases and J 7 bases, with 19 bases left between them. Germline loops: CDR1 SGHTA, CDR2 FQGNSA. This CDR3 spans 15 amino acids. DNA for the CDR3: TGTGCCAGCAGCTTCCAGGGTTACGCTTACAATGAGCAGTACTTC. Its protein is CASSFQGYAYNEQYF. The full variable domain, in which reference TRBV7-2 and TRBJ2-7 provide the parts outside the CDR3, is GAGVSQSPSNKVTEKGKDVELRCDPISGHTALYWYRQSLGQGLEFLIYFQGNSAPDKSGLPSDRFSAERTGGSVSTLTIQRTQQEDSAVYLCASSFQGYAYNEQYFGPGTRLTVT.

In DNA form, the CDR3 reads TGTGCCAGCAGCGTAGAAGGCAGGGGAGGAACCGGGGAGCAGTACTTC. Its protein product is CASSVEGRGGTGEQYF. V usage is TRBV9 and J usage is TRBJ2-7; D tentatively fits TRBD1 or TRBD2 (6 bases each). There are 16 residues in the CDR3. The V end was cut by 0 bases, the J end by 7 bases, with 20 bases between. CDR1 is SGDLS, CDR2 YYNGEE, per germline.

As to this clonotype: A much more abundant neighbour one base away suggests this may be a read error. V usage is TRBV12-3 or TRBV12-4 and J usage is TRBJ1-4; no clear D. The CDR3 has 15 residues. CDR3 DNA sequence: TGTGCCAGCAGTTCGACCCTTTGGGCTAATGAAGAACTGTTTTTT. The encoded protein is CASSSTLWANEELFF.

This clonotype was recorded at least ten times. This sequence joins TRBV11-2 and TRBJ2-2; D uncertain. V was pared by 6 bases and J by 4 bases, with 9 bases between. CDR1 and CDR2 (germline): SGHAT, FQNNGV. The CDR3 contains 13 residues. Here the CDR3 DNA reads TGTGCCAGCAGACGGTTGCCCACCGGGGAGCTGTTTTTT. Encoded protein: CASRRLPTGELFF.